The 11 T cell receptor beta chains given below trace back to one sample, sequenced in a study of early T cells in non-severe SARS-CoV-2 infection. TCRdb passed the 5' RACE reads through MiXCR, listing each CDR3 protein once. The top ten hold 1% to 1.5% of the sample, which has about 61,000 distinct CDR3 sequences, about 12% seen once. The sequencing used whole blood, collected at baseline. These receptors all come from an adult who was a healthcare worker with PCR-confirmed SARS-CoV-2 infection or an uninfected control (not recorded which). The donor label of this sample is uncertain.

This clonotype was detected ten times or more. The rearrangement links TRBV27 to TRBJ2-7; D possibly corresponds to TRBD2 (7 bases). Trimming cost V 5 bases and J 0 bases, with 17 bases left between them. Germline assignment: CDR1 MNHEY and CDR2 SMNVEV (reference sequence). The CDR3 has 16 amino acids. CDR3 in DNA: TGTGCCAGCAGTCCACGGGGGGCTTGGAGCTCCTACGAGCAGTACGTC. Translation gives CASSPRGAWSSYEQYV.

This clonotype showed up just a few times. V gene TRBV12-3 or TRBV12-4 combines with J gene TRBJ1-2; D remains unclear. This CDR3 is built from 17 residues. V was shortened by 5 bases and J by 0 bases, with 19 bases between the two germline ends. The CDR3 protein is CASSPFERQTANYGYTF. The CDR3 coding sequence is TGTGCCAGCAGTCCATTCGAGCGACAAACAGCTAACTATGGCTACACCTTC.

The rearrangement uses TRBV12-3 or TRBV12-4 and TRBJ2-5, with a possible D match to TRBD1 (5 bases). This CDR3 comprises 14 residues. Trimming took off 6 bases at V and 0 bases at J, with 11 bases between the two ends. The CDR3 bases are TGTGCCAGCAGCTTGACAGCCTACCAAGAGACCCAGTACTTC. It codes for CASSLTAYQETQYF.

This clonotype has a count of ten or more. V and J are TRBV12-5 and TRBJ2-4; D might be TRBD1 (6 bases). The CDR3 is 14 amino acids. Germline assignment: CDR1 LGHNT and CDR2 FRNRAP. V was trimmed by 6 bases and J by 4 bases, leaving 13 bases between them. The CDR3 nucleotides are TGTGCTAGTGGCGAAGGGGGAGATAAAAACATTCAGTACTTC. Translated, it gives CASGEGGDKNIQYF.

This clonotype occurred a few times. V is TRBV5-6 and J is TRBJ1-4; 8 nucleotides align to TRBD1. The CDR3 runs 14 residues. Germline assignment: CDR1 SGHDT and CDR2 YYEEEE. Unmatched junction bases numbered 4, after V lost 3 bases and J lost 6 bases. CDR3 in amino acids: CASSSDREDEKLFF. CDR3 in DNA: TGTGCCAGCAGCTCGGACAGGGAAGATGAAAAACTGTTTTTT. The variable domain in full, completed from reference TRBV5-6 and TRBJ1-4, reads DAGVTQSPTHLIKTRGQQVTLRCSPKSGHDTVSWYQQALGQGPQFIFQYYEEEERQRGNFPDRFSGHQFPNYSSELNVNALLLGDSALYLCASSSDREDEKLFFGSGTQLSVL.

This chain uses TRBV20-1 with TRBJ2-1; TRBD2 aligns across 8 bases. In germline, CDR1 is DFQATT, CDR2 SNEGSKA (reference sequence). After removal of 6 bases from V and 2 bases from J, the junction contained 6 bases not matched to a gene. The CDR3 is 14 residues long. CDR3 region: CSASPGLAYNEQFF. CDR3 bases: TGCAGTGCCAGTCCGGGACTAGCCTACAATGAGCAGTTCTTC.

The table lists this clonotype with a few counts. This chain links TRBV7-9 with TRBJ1-6; D is uncertain. Germline V gene data show CDR1 as SEHNR and CDR2 as FQNEAQ (reference sequence). The CDR3 runs 14 residues. V was shortened by 3 bases and J by 5 bases, with 8 bases between the two germline ends. The CDR3 coding sequence is TGTGCCAGCAGCTTTTACCAGGATAATTCACCCCTCCACTTT. Protein product: CASSFYQDNSPLHF. Complete variable domain (other parts from reference TRBV7-9 and TRBJ1-6): DTGVSQNPRHKITKRGQNVTFRCDPISEHNRLYWYRQTLGQGPEFLTYFQNEAQLEKSRLLSDRFSAERPKGSFSTLEIQRTEQGDSAMYLCASSFYQDNSPLHFGNGTRLTVT.

CDR3 nucleotide sequence: TGTGCCAGCAGTTTTGCCCCTAGACAAGCTCTCCACTTT. Its protein product is CASSFAPRQALHF. The chain uses TRBV27 and TRBJ1-6; no reliable D call. The CDR3 has 13 residues. The V end lost 3 bases, the J end lost 16 bases, and 16 bases lay between the germline ends. Germline CDR1 is MNHEY and CDR2 is SMNVEV (reference sequence).

V is TRBV20-1 and J is TRBJ1-6; the D gene is possibly TRBD1 (5 bases). Looked up from germline, CDR1 is DFQATT and CDR2 is SNEGSKA (reference sequence). The V gene lost 1 base and the J gene lost 3 bases, with 13 bases spanning the gap. The CDR3 is 16 amino acids. In DNA form, the CDR3 reads TGCAGTGCTAGAGTGGCAGGGTCTATCTATAATTCACCCCTCCACTTT. The encoded protein is CSARVAGSIYNSPLHF.

This chain connects TRBV5-6 to TRBJ2-7; a possible D gene is TRBD2 (5 bases). V shed 2 bases and J shed 1 base, with 10 bases lying between them. Germline CDR1 and CDR2: SGHDT and YYEEEE. The CDR3 sequence is 14 residues long. DNA for the CDR3: TGTGCCAGCAGCTTCCGGACTGAGTCCTACGAGCAGTACGTC. The encoded protein is CASSFRTESYEQYV.

This clonotype was seen a few times. CDR3 loop: CASSLSGALGTDTQYF. For the CDR3, the DNA is TGTGCCAGCAGCTTATCAGGGGCGCTGGGCACAGATACGCAGTATTTT. The rearrangement uses TRBV7-8 and TRBJ2-3, with D tentatively TRBD1 (6 bases). Germline V gives CDR1 SGHVS, CDR2 FQNEAQ. The CDR3 extends over 16 amino acids. Trimming pared 2 bases from V and 1 base from J, leaving 13 bases between.